This T cell receptor beta chain is from a study of blood T cells in healthy people across ages. Regarding the study as a whole: Across the age range, TCR beta diversity per million T cells fell in a roughly linear way.

It was with a sample-barcoded 5' primer and a J-beta primer mix that a second PCR of roughly 7 to 12 cycles was run. A minimum of 3 million CDR3-containing paired-end reads was obtained for each sample. MiXCR was run by TCRdb on the 5' RACE reads, yielding one entry per CDR3 protein. The sample yields over a million distinct CDR3 sequences, approximately 43% seen once. A remark on this clonotype: The antigen remains unidentified.

The source material was blood. The sequence derives from a woman aged 18-29 years in good health.

CDR3 sequence reads: CASLYRAYSGGSYEQYF. CDR3 DNA: TGTGCCAGCCTTTATAGAGCCTACTCGGGAGGCTCCTACGAGCAGTACTTC. The V gene is TRBV2, the J gene TRBJ2-7; 7 nucleotides align to TRBD2. CDR3 size: 17 residues. Trimming took 8 bases from V and 0 from J; bases not matched to a gene: 16. CDR1 is SNHLY, CDR2 FYNNEI, per germline.